This entry concerns a single T cell receptor beta chain. TCRdb re-analysed the 5' RACE reads in MiXCR, keeping a single row per CDR3 protein. This table holds 350,000 or so distinct CDR3 sequences, 20% to 25% found once. The data derive from a study of T-cell memory formation after mild COVID-19. The ends lost 2 bases at V and 4 bases at J; junction bases unmatched: 7. The CDR3 has 15 amino acids. Germline CDR1 and CDR2: MNHEY and SMNVEV (reference sequence). This TCR was sampled from a man between 18 and 35 years old who had mild COVID-19 (a few samples of this study predate the infection). Cell type and time point are not known. The V gene is TRBV27, the J gene TRBJ1-1; 7 bases are shared with TRBD1. The material sequenced was PBMCs or a T cell subset sorted from them (not recorded which). CDR3 loop: CASSLTLTGITEAFF. In nucleotides, the CDR3 is TGTGCCAGCAGTTTAACCCTGACAGGGATCACTGAAGCTTTCTTT.